The rows below give T cell receptor beta chains drawn from one sample of a study of PD-1 blockade in classical Hodgkin lymphoma. TCRdb's copy holds only in-frame clones and misses some; the assay was immunoSEQ multiplex PCR. The sample holds 27,000 or so clones; over 60% are singletons and the top ten take around 3.3%. The starting material was peripheral blood mononuclear cells (PBMCs), obtained before the fourth cycle of nivolumab. The receptors here all came from a human donor with classical Hodgkin lymphoma. Each CDR3 is given without its conserved first and last residue.

v_call: TRBV19
j_call: TRBJ1-5
cdr3_aa: ASSSRGNQPQH

v_call: TRBV7-3
j_call: TRBJ2-7
cdr3_aa: ASSLTGGEQY

v_call: TRBV7-2
j_call: TRBJ1-4
cdr3_aa: ASSLGGVREEKLF

v_call: TRBV15
j_call: TRBJ2-5
cdr3_aa: ATSRGPTETQY

v_call: TRBV19
j_call: TRBJ1-5
cdr3_aa: ASSPLPGWPQH

v_call: TRBV28
j_call: TRBJ1-2
cdr3_aa: ASSFGLTYGYT

v_call: TRBV6-6
j_call: TRBJ2-3
cdr3_aa: ASSYLGADTQY

v_call: TRBV6-1
j_call: TRBJ2-1
cdr3_aa: ATEPRDRGYNEQF

v_call: TRBV19
j_call: TRBJ2-1
cdr3_aa: ASSIRDSTVEQF

v_call: TRBV6-1
j_call: TRBJ1-1
cdr3_aa: ASIRIGENTEAF

v_call: TRBV28
j_call: TRBJ2-3
cdr3_aa: ASSSWDGVRADTQY

v_call: TRBV7-2
j_call: TRBJ2-7
cdr3_aa: ASSLVTGASSEQY

v_call: TRBV15
j_call: TRBJ2-4
cdr3_aa: ATSRDFPPMENIQY

v_call: TRBV6-1
j_call: TRBJ1-1
cdr3_aa: ASSLRAPNTEAF

v_call: TRBV6-5
j_call: TRBJ1-2
cdr3_aa: ASSNGGTYGYT

v_call: TRBV2
j_call: TRBJ2-2
cdr3_aa: ASSRQGIPNTGELF

v_call: TRBV7-9
j_call: TRBJ1-3
cdr3_aa: ASSWSENSGNTIY

v_call: TRBV28
j_call: TRBJ1-1
cdr3_aa: ASRETFTEAF

v_call: TRBV6-6
j_call: TRBJ2-3
cdr3_aa: ASRALTDTQY

v_call: TRBV4-2
j_call: TRBJ2-3
cdr3_aa: ASSRDEGETQY

v_call: TRBV13
j_call: TRBJ2-1
cdr3_aa: ASSLGSGSASSYNEQF

v_call: TRBV2
j_call: TRBJ2-2
cdr3_aa: ASSVQGAITGELF

v_call: TRBV5-1
j_call: TRBJ2-7
cdr3_aa: ASSLERAEEGYEQY

v_call: TRBV6-5
j_call: TRBJ2-2
cdr3_aa: ASSPKGGTGELF

v_call: TRBV10-2
j_call: TRBJ2-7
cdr3_aa: ASSTGSYEQY